Shown below are 29 T cell receptor beta chains from a single sample sequenced in a study of T cell changes during pregnancy in multiple sclerosis (dated by TCRdb to 2018 to 2020). Receptor libraries were prepared by the immunoSEQ multiplex PCR assay. Held by TCRdb, this immuneACCESS table contains in-frame sequences only and omits some clones. Under half of the omission traces to an unresolved V gene where checked; the cause of the rest is unknown. Across this sample there are around 60,000 clones, with more than 85% seen only once. Together, the top ten hold less than 3.5% of the sample. The sample here was peripheral blood, taken in the third trimester of pregnancy. Receptors originate from a female donor in good health, enrolled as a control in a pregnancy study.

The V gene is TRBV27, the J gene TRBJ2-5; maybe TRBD1 (6 bases). The CDR3 covers 15 residues. Germline CDR1 MNHEY, CDR2 SMNVEV (reference sequence). Trimming removed 3 bases from V and 4 bases from J, with 15 bases in between. The CDR3 here is CASSLKRGQSETQYF. CDR3 in DNA: TGTGCCAGCAGTTTGAAACGGGGACAATCAGAGACCCAGTACTTC.

The chain joins TRBV4-3 to TRBJ2-1, with D maybe TRBD1 (6 bases). The CDR3 extends over 18 amino acids. Germline CDR1 reads LGHNA; CDR2 reads YSLEER. V dropped 3 bases and J dropped 0 bases, with 18 bases sitting between them. The CDR3 sequence is CASSQLRMGAGSYNEQFF. The CDR3 DNA follows: TGCGCCAGCAGCCAGCTCCGAATGGGGGCGGGCTCCTACAATGAGCAGTTCTTC.

J is TRBJ2-1 and V is TRBV9; 7 bases are shared with TRBD1. Germline V CDR1 and CDR2: SGDLS, YYNGEE. This CDR3 region has 17 residues. V gave up 3 bases and J gave up 0 bases; unmatched junction bases: 9. In DNA, the CDR3 is TGTGCCAGCAGCGACTCACAACAGGGGCCCTCCTACAATGAGCAGTTCTTC. It codes for CASSDSQQGPSYNEQFF. Variable domain in full (rest from reference TRBV9 and TRBJ2-1): DSGVTQTPKHLITATGQRVTLRCSPRSGDLSVYWYQQSLDQGLQFLIQYYNGEERAKGNILERFSAQQFPDLHSELNLSSLELGDSALYFCASSDSQQGPSYNEQFFGPGTRLTVL.

The chain employs TRBV28 and TRBJ2-7; D gene unclear. V lost 2 bases and J 4 bases, leaving 6 bases between the germline ends. The germline V gene encodes CDR1 MDHEN and CDR2 SYDVKM. The CDR3 extends over 12 amino acids. The CDR3 loop is CASSLIHYEQYF. Written as DNA, the CDR3 is TGTGCCAGCAGTTTAATCCATTACGAGCAGTACTTC. Supplemented by reference TRBV28 and TRBJ2-7, the full variable domain reads DVKVTQSSRYLVKRTGEKVFLECVQDMDHENMFWYRQDPGLGLRLIYFSYDVKMKEKGDIPEGYSVSREKKERFSLILESASTNQTSMYLCASSLIHYEQYFGPGTRLTVT.

The V gene is TRBV25-1, the J gene TRBJ2-5, with 9 bases aligning to TRBD1. V lost 4 bases and J lost 5; bases outside the gene matches: 5. This CDR3 has 14 residues. Germline V gene lookup returns CDR1 MGHDK and CDR2 SYGVNS. The CDR3 DNA reads TGTGCCAGCAGTGTACAGGGGGCCTTGGAGACCCAGTACTTC. Its protein is CASSVQGALETQYF.

The chain recombines TRBV5-1 with TRBJ2-3; TRBD1 agrees at 8 bases. The V and J ends lost 4 bases and 1 base, in that order; junction bases with no gene match: 5. The V gene's germline CDR1 is SGHRS and CDR2 YFSETQ. The length of the CDR3 is 15 residues. The CDR3 DNA reads as TGCGCCAGCAGCCTCGACAGGGGCGGCACAGATACGCAGTATTTT. Protein sequence: CASSLDRGGTDTQYF. The entire variable domain, with the rest obtained from reference TRBV5-1 and TRBJ2-3, is as follows: KAGVTQTPRYLIKTRGQQVTLSCSPISGHRSVSWYQQTPGQGLQFLFEYFSETQRNKGNFPGRFSGRQFSNSRSEMNVSTLELGDSALYLCASSLDRGGTDTQYFGPGTRLTVL.

Only one count was recorded for this clone. The CDR3 reads CASSQGFSSGSMYNEQFF. In DNA form, the CDR3 reads TGCGCCAGCAGCCAAGGATTTTCTAGCGGGAGTATGTACAATGAGCAGTTCTTC. The genes are TRBV4-3 and TRBJ2-1; 10 bases are shared with TRBD2. Germline V lookup: CDR1 LGHNA, CDR2 YSLEER. J lost 4 bases, V lost 1 base, and 10 bases had no gene match. This CDR3 contains 18 residues.

This rearrangement joins TRBV7-2 to TRBJ2-5; TRBD1 matches at 10 bases. The V gene's germline CDR1 is SGHTA and CDR2 FQGNSA. With V trimmed by 1 base and J by 0 bases, 8 bases remained unmatched. The CDR3 loop spans 18 amino acids. CDR3 protein: CASSLEGQGLGYQETQYF. CDR3 coding DNA: TGTGCCAGCAGCTTAGAGGGACAGGGGCTTGGGTACCAAGAGACCCAGTACTTC.

The chain has TRBV15 and TRBJ1-4; 7 bases are shared with TRBD1. This CDR3 region has 14 residues. In germline, CDR1 is LNHNV, CDR2 YYDKDF (reference sequence). V was pared by 3 bases and J by 7 bases, with 5 bases of the junction left unmatched. The CDR3 here is CATSSNRGGEKLFF. In DNA form, the CDR3 reads TGTGCCACCAGCAGTAACAGGGGAGGTGAAAAACTGTTTTTT.

This chain connects TRBV18 to TRBJ2-3; D unresolved. The germline CDR1 and CDR2 sequences are KGHSH and LQKENI. V lost 3 bases and J lost 4, with 5 bases in between. This CDR3 region has 12 residues. In DNA form, the CDR3 reads TGTGCCAGCTCACCGGGCCCAGATACGCAGTATTTT. Residues: CASSPGPDTQYF.

The chain employs TRBV6-5 and TRBJ1-1; a weak D match, TRBD1 (5 bases). Germline CDR1 and CDR2: MNHEY and SVGAGI. The CDR3 is 12 amino acids. Trimming took off 7 bases at V and 7 bases at J, with 13 bases between the two ends. The CDR3 DNA reads TGTGCCAGCACCTATACCACAGGTGAAGCTTTCTTT. Translation: CASTYTTGEAFF.

CDR3 protein: CASSLLASGRSTGELFF. The CDR3, as DNA: TGTGCCAGCAGCTTATTGGCTAGCGGGAGAAGTACCGGGGAGCTGTTTTTT. The V gene is TRBV7-3, the J gene TRBJ2-2, with TRBD2 matching 10 bases. The CDR3 spans 17 residues. Germline V gives CDR1 SGHTA, CDR2 FQGTGA. Unmatched junction bases numbered 8, after V lost 2 bases and J lost 5 bases.

The gene calls are TRBV19 and TRBJ2-3, with 12 positions matching TRBD1. CDR3 length: 16 residues. CDR1 LNHDA and CDR2 SQIVND come from the germline V gene (reference sequence). V was clipped by 6 bases and J by 5 bases; unmatched bases: 9. CDR3 coding DNA: TGTGCCAGTAGCCAAGGGGACAGGGGGCCGGTAGATACGCAGTATTTT. This encodes CASSQGDRGPVDTQYF.

The chain joins TRBV9 to TRBJ2-7; 12 nucleotides line up with TRBD2. CDR3 length: 15 residues. V lost 0 bases and J lost 3; bases outside the gene matches: 1. Germline V CDR1 and CDR2: SGDLS, YYNGEE. The chain's CDR3 is CASSVGLAGDYEQYF. In nucleotides, the CDR3 is TGTGCCAGCAGCGTAGGACTAGCGGGAGACTACGAGCAGTACTTC.

The gene calls are TRBV28 and TRBJ1-1, with D perhaps TRBD1 (6 bases). The CDR3 loop spans 11 amino acids. Germline V gene data show CDR1 as MDHEN and CDR2 as SYDVKM. V was pared by 2 bases and J by 11 bases, with 9 bases between. The CDR3 reads CASSLMGAAFF. CDR3 bases: TGTGCCAGCAGTTTAATGGGGGCCGCTTTCTTT.

The rearrangement links TRBV5-6 to TRBJ1-1, with D tentatively TRBD1 (5 bases). V lost 0 bases to trimming and J lost 11 bases, with 14 bases between them. Germline CDR1 SGHDT, CDR2 YYEEEE. This CDR3 is 13 amino acids long. The DNA of the CDR3 is TGTGCCAGCAGCTTGGACCTGGGGCGGGATGCTTTCTTT. Residues: CASSLDLGRDAFF.

The J gene is TRBJ2-7, the V gene TRBV7-6, with D possibly matching TRBD2 (5 bases). The CDR3 loop spans 14 amino acids. The V end lost 4 bases, the J end lost 3 bases, and 13 bases lay between the germline ends. Germline V gives CDR1 SGHVS, CDR2 FNYEAQ. CDR3 sequence reads: CASSSFAAGYEQYF. CDR3 DNA: TGTGCCAGCAGCTCCTTTGCGGCGGGCTACGAGCAGTACTTC.

V is TRBV6-6 and J is TRBJ1-2; no reliable D call. The V gene's germline CDR1 is MNHNY and CDR2 SVGAGI (reference sequence). This CDR3 has 11 residues. Between the trimmed V and J ends, which lost 4 bases and 4 bases, there was a span of 4 bases. The DNA of the CDR3 is TGTGCCAGCAGTTCGGTCTATGGCTACACCTTC. It is translated as CASSSVYGYTF.

The V call is TRBV5-4, the J call TRBJ2-7, with D perhaps TRBD1 (5 bases). Trimming left V 0 bases short and J 2 bases short, with 12 bases between. This CDR3 is built from 15 residues. From germline, CDR1 is SGHNT and CDR2 YYREEE (reference sequence). The CDR3 loop reads CASSLEQALTYEQYF. CDR3 coding DNA: TGTGCCAGCAGCTTGGAACAGGCGCTCACCTACGAGCAGTACTTC.

The genes are TRBV5-1 and TRBJ2-7; TRBD1 aligns across 8 bases. The length of the CDR3 is 14 residues. Unmatched junction bases numbered 4, after V lost 0 bases and J lost 5 bases. Germline V CDR1 and CDR2: SGHRS, YFSETQ. CDR3 protein: CASSLAGQVNEQYF. The CDR3 DNA follows: TGCGCCAGCAGCTTGGCGGGACAGGTAAACGAGCAGTACTTC.

The rearrangement links TRBV19 to TRBJ1-5; no clear D gene. V was shortened by 0 bases and J by 5 bases, with 11 bases between the two germline ends. Germline loops: CDR1 LNHDA, CDR2 SQIVND (reference sequence). The CDR3 has 15 amino acids. CDR3 sequence (DNA): TGTGCCAGTAGTATAGATTTGCAGGTTTATCAGCCCCAGCATTTT. It encodes CASSIDLQVYQPQHF.

This clone has only a few counts. The V gene is TRBV15, the J gene TRBJ2-3, with TRBD2 matching 11 bases. V lost 3 bases to trimming and J lost 7 bases; unmatched junction nucleotides: 9. There are 16 residues in the CDR3. Germline CDR1 and CDR2: LNHNV and YYDKDF (reference sequence). This chain's CDR3 is CATSRDTSGGRNTQYF. The CDR3 nucleotides read TGTGCCACCAGCAGGGATACTAGCGGGGGCCGGAATACGCAGTATTTT.

The V call is TRBV28, the J call TRBJ1-1, with D possibly matching TRBD1 (6 bases). The CDR3 is made up of 16 amino acids. Germline V gene lookup returns CDR1 MDHEN and CDR2 SYDVKM. V was pared by 5 bases and J by 1 base, with 17 bases between. In DNA form, the CDR3 reads TGTGCCAGCAGTCCCAGCCATCAGACAGGGAACACTGAAGCTTTCTTT. This codes for CASSPSHQTGNTEAFF.

The CDR3 spells CASSLAGTSGEVYF. CDR3 DNA sequence: TGTGCCAGCAGCTTGGCTGGGACGTCAGGGGAAGTGTATTTT. The chain carries TRBV5-4 and TRBJ2-3; D is possibly TRBD1 (6 bases). V lost 0 bases, J lost 14 bases, and 19 bases lay in between. From germline, CDR1 is SGHNT and CDR2 YYREEE (reference sequence). The CDR3 has 14 residues.

CDR3 sequence (DNA): TGTGCCAGCAGCTCCCACAAATGGGAAGCGGGAAACTATGGCTACACCTTC. Its protein product is CASSSHKWEAGNYGYTF. The rearrangement uses TRBV11-2 and TRBJ1-2; D unresolved. The germline V gene has CDR1 SGHAT and CDR2 FQNNGV. This CDR3 contains 17 residues. V lost 4 bases, J lost 2 bases, and 20 bases lay in between. The whole variable domain, filled in from reference TRBV11-2 and TRBJ1-2, reads EAGVAQSPRYKIIEKRQSVAFWCNPISGHATLYWYQQILGQGPKLLIQFQNNGVVDDSQLPKDRFSAERLKGVDSTLKIQPAKLEDSAVYLCASSSHKWEAGNYGYTFGSGTRLTVV.

The chain couples TRBV27 to TRBJ2-1; D not certain. The CDR3 has 18 amino acids. Trimming took 0 bases from V and 6 from J, leaving 21 bases between them. CDR1 is MNHEY, CDR2 SMNVEV, per germline (reference sequence). This CDR3 is CASSLSGVPRFLGNEQFF. CDR3 bases: TGTGCCAGCAGTTTATCGGGTGTCCCTAGATTCTTAGGCAATGAGCAGTTCTTC.

Points on this clone: This sample includes further DNA sequences coding for the same CDR3. The gene calls are TRBV7-9 and TRBJ1-4, with TRBD1 matching 8 bases. The CDR3 sequence is 16 residues long. V dropped 5 bases and J dropped 0; count of bases not matched to a gene: 5. Germline values: CDR1 SEHNR, CDR2 FQNEAQ (reference sequence). As DNA, the CDR3 is TGTGCCAGCAGCCTCGGACAGGGACCAACTAATGAAAAACTGTTTTTT. The encoded protein is CASSLGQGPTNEKLFF. The full variable domain, with the rest looked up from reference TRBV7-9 and TRBJ1-4, is DTGVSQNPRHKITKRGQNVTFRCDPISEHNRLYWYRQTLGQGPEFLTYFQNEAQLEKSRLLSDRFSAERPKGSFSTLEIQRTEQGDSAMYLCASSLGQGPTNEKLFFGSGTQLSVL.

The sample holds a few counts of this clone. The CDR3 DNA reads as TGTGCCTGGAGTGTACGACAAACGAACACTGAAGCTTTCTTT. Amino acids: CAWSVRQTNTEAFF. This sequence joins TRBV30 and TRBJ1-1; D is unclear. Germline CDR1 is GTSNPN and CDR2 is SVGIG (reference sequence). The CDR3 has 14 residues. V gave up 0 bases and J gave up 1 base, with 9 bases separating them.

The V call is TRBV30, the J call TRBJ2-5; 7 nucleotides match TRBD1. In germline, CDR1 is GTSNPN, CDR2 SVGIG (reference sequence). J was trimmed by 1 base and V by 1 base; bases with no gene match: 6. The CDR3 contains 15 residues. CDR3 amino acids: CAWSGPRQGQETQYF. CDR3 nucleotides: TGTGCCTGGAGTGGTCCGCGACAGGGCCAAGAGACCCAGTACTTC. Looking up the rest from reference TRBV30 and TRBJ2-5 gives the full variable domain: SQTIHQWPATLVQPVGSPLSLECTVEGTSNPNLYWYRQAAGRGLQLLFYSVGIGQISSEVPQNLSASRPQDRQFILSSKKLLLSDSGFYLCAWSGPRQGQETQYFGPGTRLLVL.